This passage covers 16 T cell receptor beta chains from one sample sequenced in a study of PD-1 blockade in classical Hodgkin lymphoma. The method was immunoSEQ multiplex PCR; TCRdb's version includes in-frame clones alone and lacks a portion of them. The sample includes roughly 62,000 clones, about 87% of them seen just once. No patient escaped relapse after autologous stem cell transplantation, and brentuximab vedotin exposure varied. Specimen: peripheral blood mononuclear cells (PBMCs), collected at baseline. Receptors originate from a human donor with classical Hodgkin lymphoma.

The chain recombines TRBV5-1 with TRBJ2-3; a weak D match, TRBD1 (5 bases). Germline V gives CDR1 SGHRS, CDR2 YFSETQ. V lost 0 bases, J lost 4 bases, and 9 bases lay in between. CDR3 length: 14 residues. The CDR3 sequence is CASSLGQGADTQYF. For the CDR3, the DNA is TGCGCCAGCAGCTTGGGGCAGGGCGCAGATACGCAGTATTTT. The variable domain in full, completed from reference TRBV5-1 and TRBJ2-3, reads KAGVTQTPRYLIKTRGQQVTLSCSPISGHRSVSWYQQTPGQGLQFLFEYFSETQRNKGNFPGRFSGRQFSNSRSEMNVSTLELGDSALYLCASSLGQGADTQYFGPGTRLTVL.

The CDR3 DNA sequence: TGTGCCAGCAGCCCCGGGGCGGACGGGGAGCTGTTTTTT. The encoded protein is CASSPGADGELFF. The chain joins TRBV27 to TRBJ2-2; D tentatively fits TRBD1 or TRBD2 (5 bases each). CDR3 length: 13 amino acids. The germline CDR1 and CDR2 sequences are MNHEY and SMNVEV (reference sequence). V was cut by 6 bases and J by 7 bases, with 12 bases left in between.

The chain has TRBV7-2 and TRBJ2-7; D might be TRBD2 (5 bases). The length of the CDR3 is 14 residues. Looked up from germline, CDR1 is SGHTA and CDR2 is FQGNSA. Trimming stripped 5 bases from V and 1 base from J, with 12 bases between. In DNA, the CDR3 is TGTGCCAGCAGCCTCGACCGGACTTCCTACGAGCAGTACTTC. Translating it yields CASSLDRTSYEQYF.

V gene TRBV5-8 combines with J gene TRBJ2-7; 8 nucleotides match TRBD1. Germline values: CDR1 SGHTS, CDR2 YDEGEE. Trimming took 2 bases from V and 0 from J; bases not matched to a gene: 4. The CDR3 runs to 15 residues. CDR3 coding DNA: TGTGCCAGCAGCTTCGACGGGACAGGCTCCTACGAGCAGTACTTC. Its translation is CASSFDGTGSYEQYF.

The J gene is TRBJ1-4, the V gene TRBV6-1, with D perhaps matching TRBD1 (5 bases). Germline loops: CDR1 MNHNS, CDR2 SASEGT. Trimming shortened V by 6 bases and J by 3 bases, and 14 bases separated the two germline ends. CDR3 size: 15 residues. The CDR3 region has the DNA TGTGCCAGCAGCTTAGGGGCCGCACCTAATGAAAAACTGTTTTTT. Encoded protein: CASSLGAAPNEKLFF.

The chain recombines TRBV28 with TRBJ1-1; 10 nucleotides match TRBD1. CDR1 MDHEN and CDR2 SYDVKM come from the germline V gene. CDR3 length: 14 amino acids. Trimming removed 4 bases from V and 2 bases from J; junction bases left unmatched: 1. The CDR3 sequence: CASSWDRGNTEAFF. CDR3 DNA sequence: TGTGCCAGCAGTTGGGACAGGGGAAACACTGAAGCTTTCTTT.

The chain couples TRBV7-3 to TRBJ2-5; the match to TRBD2 covers 7 bases. Germline V gene lookup returns CDR1 SGHTA and CDR2 FQGTGA. Trimming took 3 bases from V and 4 from J; bases not matched to a gene: 14. The CDR3 totals 17 residues. The CDR3 loop is CASSFGASGGLGETQYF. Here the CDR3 DNA reads TGTGCCAGCAGCTTCGGGGCTTCGGGGGGACTGGGAGAGACCCAGTACTTC.

V is TRBV18 and J is TRBJ2-5; weak D call: TRBD2 (6 bases). Germline assignment: CDR1 KGHSH and CDR2 LQKENI. CDR3 size: 14 residues. V lost 2 bases, J lost 0 bases, and 7 bases lay in between. The CDR3 region is CASSPRRDQETQYF. CDR3 DNA: TGTGCCAGCTCACCAAGGAGGGACCAAGAGACCCAGTACTTC. The full variable domain, completed using reference TRBV18 and TRBJ2-5, is NAGVMQNPRHLVRRRGQEARLRCSPMKGHSHVYWYRQLPEEGLKFMVYLQKENIIDESGMPKERFSAEFPKEGPSILRIQQVVRGDSAAYFCASSPRRDQETQYFGPGTRLLVL.

The rearrangement links TRBV30 to TRBJ1-1; D perhaps matches TRBD1 (6 bases). Germline V CDR1 and CDR2: GTSNPN, SVGIG (reference sequence). The ends were cut back, 8 bases at V and 11 bases at J, with 18 bases in the middle. The CDR3 is 11 amino acids. The CDR3 reads CAGGQGAGAFF. DNA of the CDR3: TGTGCCGGGGGGCAAGGGGCCGGGGCTTTCTTT.

The CDR3 region has the DNA TGTGCCAGTAGTGTGCTTTATGGCTACACCTTC. As protein: CASSVLYGYTF. The chain recombines TRBV19 with TRBJ1-2; D gene ambiguous. Trimming left V 5 bases short and J 5 bases short, with 6 bases between. Germline V CDR1 and CDR2: LNHDA, SQIVND (reference sequence). The CDR3 has 11 amino acids.

This clone was detected once. The chain employs TRBV10-3 and TRBJ1-2, with no clear D. Germline V gene sequence: CDR1 ENHRY, CDR2 SYGVKD. The CDR3 spans 12 residues. Trimming stripped 6 bases from V and 8 bases from J, with 13 bases between. This chain's CDR3 is CAIRGSGSGYTF. As DNA, the CDR3 is TGTGCCATCAGGGGGAGTGGGTCGGGCTACACCTTC.

The chain uses TRBV19 and TRBJ2-1; D unresolved. The CDR3 sequence is 17 residues long. Germline V lookup: CDR1 LNHDA, CDR2 SQIVND (reference sequence). Deletions cut 8 bases from V and 0 bases from J, with 20 bases between. CDR3 sequence reads: CASQSAEGFSSYNEQFF. DNA for the CDR3: TGTGCCAGTCAGAGTGCCGAAGGGTTCAGCTCCTACAATGAGCAGTTCTTC.

This chain joins TRBV5-1 and TRBJ2-5; 8 bases are shared with TRBD1. Trimming took 0 bases from V and 5 from J; bases not matched to a gene: 3. The germline CDR1 and CDR2 sequences are SGHRS and YFSETQ. The CDR3 has 14 amino acids. The CDR3 loop reads CASSLGTGSETQYF. CDR3 coding DNA: TGCGCCAGCAGCTTGGGGACAGGGAGTGAGACCCAGTACTTC.

The V call is TRBV2, the J call TRBJ2-5, with D possibly being TRBD1 (6 bases). Trimming shortened V by 7 bases and J by 3 bases, and 18 bases separated the two germline ends. CDR1 and CDR2 from the germline V gene are SNHLY and FYNNEI. The CDR3 is 15 amino acids. The CDR3 sequence is CASMQARGGEETQYF. The CDR3, as DNA: TGTGCCAGCATGCAAGCCAGGGGCGGCGAAGAGACCCAGTACTTC. Drawing the rest from reference TRBV2 and TRBJ2-5, the complete variable domain is EPEVTQTPSHQVTQMGQEVILRCVPISNHLYFYWYRQILGQKVEFLVSFYNNEISEKSEIFDDQFSVERPDGSNFTLKIRSTKLEDSAMYFCASMQARGGEETQYFGPGTRLLVL.

V is TRBV7-3 and J is TRBJ2-1, with D uncertain. CDR3 length: 15 amino acids. Germline V lookup: CDR1 SGHTA, CDR2 FQGTGA. V lost 5 bases and J 10 bases, leaving 21 bases between the germline ends. The CDR3 here is CASSLVGGRLGEQFF. The CDR3 coding sequence is TGTGCCAGCAGCCTAGTGGGTGGGCGGTTAGGGGAGCAGTTCTTC.

The V gene is TRBV11-2, the J gene TRBJ1-3; TRBD1 aligns across 8 bases. Trimming at V came to 2 bases and at J to 1 base, leaving 1 base not matched to a gene. The germline CDR1 and CDR2 sequences are SGHAT and FQNNGV. There are 15 residues in the CDR3. The CDR3 DNA reads as TGTGCCAGCAGCTTACAGGGGGCGTCTGGAAACACCATATATTTT. Translating gives CASSLQGASGNTIYF.